This T cell receptor beta chain derives from a study of blood T cell repertoires in COVID-19. For the study at large: The United States, Italy and Spain supplied acute and convalescent COVID-19 samples. The analysed material was cDNA or gDNA that came from T cells, B-cell-depleted T cells, or PBMCs.

This clone appeared once. The same CDR3 arises from other DNA sequences in this sample as well. Seattle enrolled patients during active infection and tracked them longitudinally. Original processing methods: From reference gene primer amplification, estimates of nucleated cell counts were derived. This table comes from immunoSEQ multiplex PCR, and its TCRdb copy is limited to in-frame clones, with some not included. The V and J calls and the clone size are those of that table, but D and trimming were determined from the DNA. The data contain hundreds of thousands of clones, 88% of them singletons. V was trimmed by 6 bases and J by 0 bases, leaving 5 bases between them. The V gene's germline CDR1 is DFQATT and CDR2 SNEGSKA (reference sequence). CDR3 length: 11 amino acids.

J is TRBJ1-1 and V is TRBV20-1; no clear D. Material: peripheral blood. The receptor was derived from a woman in her seventies with COVID-19, enrolled during active disease. CDR3 protein: CSAILNTEAFF. The CDR3 DNA is TGCAGTGCCATCCTGAACACTGAAGCTTTCTTT.